This T cell receptor beta chain was documented in a study of cytomegalovirus exposure and HLA in healthy donors. Notes on the study in general: In a later analysis, at a false discovery rate of 0.05, some 15,000 TCR beta sequences were associated with HLA alleles. Sequencing artifact likely explains a cluster of highly shared sequence variants. Presence/absence analyses rested on an assumption that sequencing depth was roughly uniform across donors.

In the PCR, 60 Vbeta and 13 Jbeta primers were used. Clones were sequenced by immunoSEQ multiplex PCR, and TCRdb holds only the in-frame ones, with some missing. Here the sample spans 150,000 to 200,000 clones, around 79% being singletons. The length of the CDR3 is 13 residues. Trimming took 1 base from V and 2 from J, leaving 6 bases between them. Germline CDR1 and CDR2: SGHVS and FQNEAQ. Turning to this clone: Its antigen is as yet unknown.

The material sequenced was PBMCs. The clonotype comes from a woman aged 25 to 39 in good health and CMV-seropositive. The rearrangement joins TRBV7-8 to TRBJ2-7; D is uncertain. DNA of the CDR3: TGTGCCAGCAGCTTAGACAGACCCTACGAGCAGTACTTC. Its protein is CASSLDRPYEQYF. Full variable domain (outside the CDR3, taken from reference TRBV7-8 and TRBJ2-7): GAGVSQSPRYKVAKRGQDVALRCDPISGHVSLFWYQQALGQGPEFLTYFQNEAQLDKSGLPSDRFFAERPEGSVSTLKIQRTQQEDSAVYLCASSLDRPYEQYFGPGTRLTVT.